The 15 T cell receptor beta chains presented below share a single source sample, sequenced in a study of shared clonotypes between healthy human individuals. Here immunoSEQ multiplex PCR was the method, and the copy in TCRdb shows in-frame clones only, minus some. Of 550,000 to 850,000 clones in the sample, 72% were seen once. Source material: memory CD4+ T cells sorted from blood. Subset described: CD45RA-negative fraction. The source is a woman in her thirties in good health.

The DNA of the CDR3 is TGTGCCAGCAGTCTCCCAATCCCTCTAGGAGAGTTCTACGAGCAGTACTTC. Translating gives CASSLPIPLGEFYEQYF. The V and J genes are TRBV27 and TRBJ2-7; the D is unclear. The CDR3 is 17 amino acids. V shed 5 bases and J shed 3 bases, with 23 bases lying between them. Germline CDR1 MNHEY, CDR2 SMNVEV (reference sequence).

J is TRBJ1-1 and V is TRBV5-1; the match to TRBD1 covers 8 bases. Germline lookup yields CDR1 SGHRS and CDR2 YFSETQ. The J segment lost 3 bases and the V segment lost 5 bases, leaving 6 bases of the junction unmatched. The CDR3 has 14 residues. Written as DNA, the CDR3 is TGCGCCAGCAGGAGGACAGGGTTGGACACTGAAGCTTTCTTT. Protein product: CASRRTGLDTEAFF.

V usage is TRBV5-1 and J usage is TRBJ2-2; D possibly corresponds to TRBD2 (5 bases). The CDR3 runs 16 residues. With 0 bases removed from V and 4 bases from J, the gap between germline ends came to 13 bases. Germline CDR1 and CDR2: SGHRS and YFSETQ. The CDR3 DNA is TGCGCCAGCAGCTTGGCCGGGGATAGTCGCACCGGGGAGCTGTTTTTT. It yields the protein CASSLAGDSRTGELFF.

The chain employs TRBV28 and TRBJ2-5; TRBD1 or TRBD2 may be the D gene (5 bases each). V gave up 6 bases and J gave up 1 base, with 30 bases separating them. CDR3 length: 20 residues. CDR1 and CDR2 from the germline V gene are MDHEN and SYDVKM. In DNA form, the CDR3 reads TGTGCCAGCAGCCTGGGACGGAGCTTTCGTGCGGGTCCCCCCCAAGAGACCCAGTACTTC. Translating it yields CASSLGRSFRAGPPQETQYF. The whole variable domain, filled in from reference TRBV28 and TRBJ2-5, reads DVKVTQSSRYLVKRTGEKVFLECVQDMDHENMFWYRQDPGLGLRLIYFSYDVKMKEKGDIPEGYSVSREKKERFSLILESASTNQTSMYLCASSLGRSFRAGPPQETQYFGPGTRLLVL.

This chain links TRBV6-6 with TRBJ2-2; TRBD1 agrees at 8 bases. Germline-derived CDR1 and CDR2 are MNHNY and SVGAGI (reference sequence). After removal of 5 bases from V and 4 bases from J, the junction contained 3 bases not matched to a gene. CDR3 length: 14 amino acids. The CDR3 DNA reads TGTGCCAGCAGTGCGCAGGGGGCCACCGGGGAGCTGTTTTTT. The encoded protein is CASSAQGATGELFF.

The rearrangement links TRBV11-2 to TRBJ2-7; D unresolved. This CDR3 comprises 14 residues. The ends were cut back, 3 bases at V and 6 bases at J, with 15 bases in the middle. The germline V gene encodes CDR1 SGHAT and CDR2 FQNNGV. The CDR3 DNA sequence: TGTGCCAGCAGCTTTCAAGCCGGATACGGCGAGCAGTACTTC. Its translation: CASSFQAGYGEQYF.

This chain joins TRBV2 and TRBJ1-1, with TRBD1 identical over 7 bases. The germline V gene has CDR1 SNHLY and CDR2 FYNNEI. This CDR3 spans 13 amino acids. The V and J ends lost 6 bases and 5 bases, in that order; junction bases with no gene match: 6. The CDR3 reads CASRVQGWTEAFF. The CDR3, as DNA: TGTGCCAGCAGAGTACAGGGGTGGACTGAAGCTTTCTTT.

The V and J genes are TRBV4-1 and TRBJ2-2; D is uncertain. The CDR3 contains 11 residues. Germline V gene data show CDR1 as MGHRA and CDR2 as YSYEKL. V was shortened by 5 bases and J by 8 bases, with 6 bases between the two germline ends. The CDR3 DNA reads TGCGCCAGCAGCTTGGAGGGGGAGCTGTTTTTT. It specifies CASSLEGELFF.

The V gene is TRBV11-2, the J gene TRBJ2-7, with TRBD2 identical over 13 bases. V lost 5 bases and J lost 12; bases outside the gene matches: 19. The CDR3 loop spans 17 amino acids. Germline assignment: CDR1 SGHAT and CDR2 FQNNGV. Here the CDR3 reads CASSRFTGTSGNSDRYF. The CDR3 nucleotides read TGTGCCAGCAGCAGATTCACCGGGACTAGCGGGAATTCAGATCGGTACTTC.

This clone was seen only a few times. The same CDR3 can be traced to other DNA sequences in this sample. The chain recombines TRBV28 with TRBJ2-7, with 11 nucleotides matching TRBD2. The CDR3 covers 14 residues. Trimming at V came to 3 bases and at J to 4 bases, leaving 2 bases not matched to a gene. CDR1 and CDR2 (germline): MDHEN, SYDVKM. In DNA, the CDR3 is TGTGCCAGCAGTTTGTCTAGCGGGAGGTACGAGCAGTACTTC. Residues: CASSLSSGRYEQYF.

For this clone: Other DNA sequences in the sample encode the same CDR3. CDR3 sequence reads: CASSLQATNTEAFF. The DNA for the CDR3 is TGCGCCAGCAGCTTGCAGGCGACGAACACTGAAGCTTTCTTT. The gene calls are TRBV5-1 and TRBJ1-1; D is ambiguous. Trimming removed 1 base at V and 1 base at J, with 8 bases between. Germline V CDR1 and CDR2: SGHRS, YFSETQ. This CDR3 has 14 residues.

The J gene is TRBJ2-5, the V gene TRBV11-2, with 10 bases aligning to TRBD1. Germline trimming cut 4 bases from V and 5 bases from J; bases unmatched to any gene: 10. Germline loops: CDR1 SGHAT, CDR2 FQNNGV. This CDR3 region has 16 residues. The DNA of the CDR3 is TGTGCCAGCAGCTCGAGACAGGGGGCTTGGGGGGAGACCCAGTACTTC. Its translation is CASSSRQGAWGETQYF.

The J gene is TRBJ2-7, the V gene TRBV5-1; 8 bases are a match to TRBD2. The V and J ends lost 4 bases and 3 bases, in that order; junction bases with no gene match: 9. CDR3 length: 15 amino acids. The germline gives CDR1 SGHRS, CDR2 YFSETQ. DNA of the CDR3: TGCGCCAGCAGCCGAGGGGCGGGACTAGACTACGAGCAGTACTTC. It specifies CASSRGAGLDYEQYF.

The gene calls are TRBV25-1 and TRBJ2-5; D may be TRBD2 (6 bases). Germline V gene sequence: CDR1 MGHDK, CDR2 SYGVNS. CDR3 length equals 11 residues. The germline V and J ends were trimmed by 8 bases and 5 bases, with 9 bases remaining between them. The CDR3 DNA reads TGTGCCAGCCGGGGGACGGAGACCCAGTACTTC. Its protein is CASRGTETQYF.

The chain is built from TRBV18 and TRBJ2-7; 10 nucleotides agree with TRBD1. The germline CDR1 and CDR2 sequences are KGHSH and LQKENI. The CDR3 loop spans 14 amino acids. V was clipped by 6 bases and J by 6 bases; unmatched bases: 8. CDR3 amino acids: CASSPRDRGTEQYF. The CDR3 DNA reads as TGTGCCAGCTCCCCCCGGGACAGGGGCACCGAGCAGTACTTC.